These 3 T cell receptor beta chains originate from one sample sequenced in a study of blood T cell repertoires in COVID-19. Sequencing was performed with immunoSEQ multiplex PCR; in TCRdb, only in-frame clones are kept and a portion is missing. The table includes 250,000 or so clones, roughly nine tenths detected once. Material for sequencing was peripheral blood. The receptor set was obtained from a woman between 40 and 50 years old who had recovered from COVID-19.

This chain links TRBV6-1 with TRBJ1-3; the D is unclear. The CDR3 has 13 amino acids. Per the germline V gene, CDR1 is MNHNS and CDR2 is SASEGT. V lost 2 bases and J 4 bases, leaving 6 bases between the germline ends. In nucleotides, the CDR3 is TGTGCCAGCAGTGAAAAGCACGGAAACACCATATATTTT. This translates into CASSEKHGNTIYF.

This clone was observed a few times. This chain links TRBV10-1 with TRBJ1-6, with a weak D call TRBD1 (5 bases). The ends were cut back, 4 bases at V and 7 bases at J, with 11 bases in the middle. CDR1 is WNHNN and CDR2 is SYGVQD in the germline V gene (reference sequence). This CDR3 is built from 14 residues. CDR3 sequence reads: CASSGSTENSPLHF. The CDR3 nucleotides read TGCGCCAGCAGTGGGTCGACAGAGAATTCACCCCTCCACTTT.

This clone was picked up a small number of times. The chain employs TRBV19 and TRBJ1-6, with a tentative D call TRBD1 (6 bases). Germline V gene lookup returns CDR1 LNHDA and CDR2 SQIVND (reference sequence). V dropped 0 bases and J dropped 10 bases, with 10 bases sitting between them. The CDR3 is 14 residues long. CDR3: CASSIDTGSSPLHF. CDR3 DNA sequence: TGTGCCAGTAGTATAGATACAGGGTCATCACCCCTCCACTTT. The variable domain in full, with the rest retrieved from reference TRBV19 and TRBJ1-6, is DGGITQSPKYLFRKEGQNVTLSCEQNLNHDAMYWYRQDPGQGLRLIYYSQIVNDFQKGDIAEGYSVSREKKESFPLTVTSAQKNPTAFYLCASSIDTGSSPLHFGNGTRLTVT.